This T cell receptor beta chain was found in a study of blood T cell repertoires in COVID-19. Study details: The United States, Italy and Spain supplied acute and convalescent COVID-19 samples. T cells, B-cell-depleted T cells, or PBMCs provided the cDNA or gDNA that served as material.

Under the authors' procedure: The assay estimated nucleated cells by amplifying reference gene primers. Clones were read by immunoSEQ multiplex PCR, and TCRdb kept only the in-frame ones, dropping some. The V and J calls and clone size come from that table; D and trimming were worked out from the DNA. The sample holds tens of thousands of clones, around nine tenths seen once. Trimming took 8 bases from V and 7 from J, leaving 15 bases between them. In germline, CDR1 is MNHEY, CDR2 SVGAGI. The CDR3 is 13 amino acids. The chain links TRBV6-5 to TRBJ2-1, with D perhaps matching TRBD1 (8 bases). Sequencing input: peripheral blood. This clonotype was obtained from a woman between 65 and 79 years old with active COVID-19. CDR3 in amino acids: CASQLQGGNEQFF. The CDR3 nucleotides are TGTGCCAGCCAGTTACAGGGGGGGAATGAGCAGTTCTTC.